The subject of this entry is one T cell receptor (beta chain). The CDR3 length is 19 residues. Per the germline V gene, CDR1 is MNHGY and CDR2 is SAAAGT. Trimming removed 10 bases from V and 2 bases from J, with 31 bases in between. This sample stems from a study of preoperative IRX-2 immunotherapy in early breast cancer. Stated treatment: preoperative locoregional IRX-2 cytokine immunotherapy. Preoperative locoregional IRX-2 cytokine immunotherapy was tested in the phase Ib source study. Some clones are missing from TCRdb's copy, which holds only in-frame ones; the method was immunoSEQ multiplex PCR. The sample lists around 88,000 clones; roughly 89% were seen once.

This sample comprised tumor tissue, obtained after IRX-2 immunotherapy. V gene TRBV6-8 combines with J gene TRBJ2-3; D is possibly TRBD2 (7 bases). The sequence came from a human donor with breast cancer. DNA for the CDR3: TGTGCCATCATGGCCCCGCGAACCCGCCAGCGGGACAACACAGATACGCAGTATTTT. Its translation: CAIMAPRTRQRDNTDTQYF.